The T cell receptor beta chain described here comes from a study of cytomegalovirus exposure and HLA in healthy donors. Germline values: CDR1 SGDLS, CDR2 YYNGEE. V was clipped by 2 bases and J by 5 bases; unmatched bases: 7. This CDR3 has 16 amino acids. Use of 60 Vbeta and 13 Jbeta primers characterized the PCR. Profiling relied on immunoSEQ multiplex PCR, and the TCRdb table lists in-frame clones only, not all of them. The sample has 150,000 or so clones; the top ten hold 2.1%. Sequenced input: PBMCs. The clonotype originates from a man aged 25 to 40 in good health and CMV-seronegative. The chain employs TRBV9 and TRBJ2-3, with 11 bases lining up with TRBD2. The CDR3 protein is CASSVSTSGIQDTQYF. The CDR3 bases are TGTGCCAGCAGCGTGTCGACTAGCGGGATTCAAGATACGCAGTATTTT.